A single sample gave rise to the 21 T cell receptor beta chains below, sequenced in a study of CD8 T cells in ankylosing spondylitis. Broader study findings: About 8 highly homologous variants made up a TCR beta motif that seemed to typify ankylosing spondylitis blood.

TCRdb fed the 5' RACE reads into MiXCR, producing one record per CDR3 protein. The sample yields more than 600,000 distinct CDR3 sequences, 15% to 20% seen once. These TCRs are of unknown antigen specificity. The sequencing sample was made of blood, either unsorted or a sorted T cell fraction (not recorded which). The receptors originated from a male donor with ankylosing spondylitis.

The chain carries TRBV11-2 and TRBJ2-1; 7 bases match TRBD1. The CDR3 extends over 14 amino acids. In germline, CDR1 is SGHAT, CDR2 FQNNGV. V shed 5 bases and J 7 bases; nucleotides not matched to a gene: 8. The CDR3 region is CASSTSTGPNEQFF. As DNA, the CDR3 is TGTGCCAGCAGCACATCGACAGGGCCTAATGAGCAGTTCTTC.

This clonotype appeared many times. V and J are TRBV20-1 and TRBJ1-1; weak D call: TRBD1 (5 bases). CDR3 length: 15 residues. With 0 bases removed from V and 3 bases from J, the gap between germline ends came to 14 bases. Germline V gene data show CDR1 as DFQATT and CDR2 as SNEGSKA (reference sequence). The CDR3 bases are TGCAGTGCTAGAGATCCTGGGAAAGGGGACACTGAAGCTTTCTTT. Translated: CSARDPGKGDTEAFF.

The chain recombines TRBV15 with TRBJ1-6; tentative D call: TRBD1 (6 bases). The V end was cut by 1 base, the J end by 10 bases, with 14 bases between. The germline V gene encodes CDR1 LNHNV and CDR2 YYDKDF (reference sequence). The CDR3 is 15 amino acids. The CDR3 spells CATSRAARGPSPLHF. The CDR3 DNA follows: TGTGCCACCAGCAGAGCGGCCAGGGGACCCTCACCCCTCCACTTT.

This clonotype was recorded a few times. The rearrangement links TRBV10-3 to TRBJ1-1, with D possibly being TRBD1 (6 bases). V lost 7 bases and J lost 0, with 18 bases in between. The CDR3 has 16 amino acids. Germline V gene data show CDR1 as ENHRY and CDR2 as SYGVKD. The CDR3 sequence: CAITPEGGGVNTEAFF. CDR3 DNA: TGTGCCATCACGCCAGAGGGGGGGGGCGTGAACACTGAAGCTTTCTTT.

This clonotype occurred a few times. The chain recombines TRBV7-3 with TRBJ1-1, with TRBD1 identical over 7 bases. CDR1 and CDR2 (germline): SGHTA, FQGTGA. This CDR3 is built from 14 residues. Trimming cost V 9 bases and J 4 bases; bases outside gene matches: 11. CDR3 in DNA: TGTGCCAGTAGCCCTGAGGGGGCCGGCACTGAAGCTTTCTTT. It translates to CASSPEGAGTEAFF.

The chain links TRBV29-1 to TRBJ2-7; 9 bases map to TRBD1. The CDR3 is 14 amino acids. With V trimmed by 3 bases and J by 6 bases, 9 bases remained unmatched. In germline, CDR1 is SQVTM, CDR2 ANQGSEA. CDR3 nucleotides: TGCAGCGTTGAGGACTGGGACAGGGAAGGCGAGCAGTACTTC. Protein product: CSVEDWDREGEQYF.

This clonotype was recorded a few times. V usage is TRBV5-1 and J usage is TRBJ2-1; D may correspond to TRBD1 or TRBD2 (5 bases each). Germline lookup yields CDR1 SGHRS and CDR2 YFSETQ. This CDR3 region has 15 residues. Between the trimmed V and J ends, which lost 2 bases and 8 bases, there was a span of 17 bases. CDR3 sequence reads: CASSFRDPVGDEQFF. As DNA, the CDR3 is TGCGCCAGCAGCTTCAGGGACCCGGTCGGCGATGAGCAGTTCTTC.

V usage is TRBV10-2 and J usage is TRBJ2-1; 8 bases map to TRBD1. The CDR3 is made up of 15 amino acids. Losses at the gene ends were 6 bases for V and 4 bases for J; bases not matched to a gene: 8. Germline V CDR1 and CDR2: WSHSY, SAAADI. The DNA of the CDR3 is TGCGCCAGCAGAGAAGGACAGGGCGCGTACAATGAGCAGTTCTTC. Its protein is CASREGQGAYNEQFF.

The V gene is TRBV7-2, the J gene TRBJ1-1; D is unclear. V lost 5 bases and J lost 10, with 23 bases in between. The germline gives CDR1 SGHTA, CDR2 FQGNSA. The CDR3 consists of 15 residues. Here the CDR3 DNA reads TGTGCCAGCAGCCCTCCCTCCCGCGTGGGAAGTAGAGCTTTCTTT. Its translation: CASSPPSRVGSRAFF.

The chain links TRBV29-1 to TRBJ2-7; D is unclear. This CDR3 is 16 amino acids long. CDR1 and CDR2 (germline): SQVTM, ANQGSEA. The germline V and J ends were trimmed by 2 bases and 3 bases, with 20 bases remaining between them. The CDR3 spells CSVELSHPQYHYEQYF. The CDR3 nucleotides read TGCAGCGTTGAACTTTCTCACCCCCAATACCACTACGAGCAGTACTTC.

This clonotype showed up just a few times. This chain links TRBV2 with TRBJ2-3; 11 positions agree with TRBD2. CDR1 is SNHLY and CDR2 is FYNNEI in the germline V gene. The J segment lost 6 bases and the V segment lost 10 bases, leaving 21 bases of the junction unmatched. The CDR3 is 18 amino acids. The CDR3 is CATSTTISGGARSDTQYF. The CDR3 DNA sequence: TGTGCCACCTCCACAACGATTAGCGGGGGGGCTAGATCCGATACGCAGTATTTT.

V gene TRBV7-3 combines with J gene TRBJ2-5, with D possibly TRBD2 on 5 matching bases. CDR3 length: 15 amino acids. Germline loops: CDR1 SGHTA, CDR2 FQGTGA. V dropped 1 base and J dropped 2 bases, with 11 bases sitting between them. The CDR3 coding sequence is TGTGCCAGCAGCTTAAAGAGGGCAGTACAAGAGACCCAGTACTTC. Protein sequence: CASSLKRAVQETQYF. The full variable domain, its missing parts supplied by reference TRBV7-3 and TRBJ2-5, is GAGVSQTPSNKVTEKGKYVELRCDPISGHTALYWYRQSLGQGPEFLIYFQGTGAADDSGLPNDRFFAVRPEGSVSTLKIQRTERGDSAVYLCASSLKRAVQETQYFGPGTRLLVL.

This clonotype was detected only a few times. J is TRBJ2-3 and V is TRBV7-2, with a tentative D call TRBD1 (6 bases). Germline loops: CDR1 SGHTA, CDR2 FQGNSA. Trimming removed 7 bases from V and 4 bases from J, with 21 bases in between. The CDR3 is made up of 16 amino acids. CDR3 coding DNA: TGTGCCAGCACCAAAGCCCGGGACAATTGGGCAGATACGCAGTATTTT. It encodes CASTKARDNWADTQYF.

This clonotype occurred a few times. V and J are TRBV7-9 and TRBJ2-7, with D perhaps matching TRBD1 (5 bases). Deletions cut 4 bases from V and 2 bases from J, with 12 bases between. The CDR3 loop spans 14 amino acids. Germline CDR1 is SEHNR and CDR2 is FQNEAQ (reference sequence). The CDR3 DNA reads as TGTGCCAGCAGCTCCGGTATGACAGCCTACGAGCAGTACTTC. Protein: CASSSGMTAYEQYF.

This clonotype was counted only a few times. This rearrangement joins TRBV4-1 to TRBJ2-7; D is perhaps TRBD2 (6 bases). With 0 bases removed from V and 0 bases from J, the gap between germline ends came to 15 bases. Germline values: CDR1 MGHRA, CDR2 YSYEKL. The CDR3 covers 17 residues. DNA of the CDR3: TGCGCCAGCAGCCAAGAACCAGGGACTGCCAGCTCCTACGAGCAGTACTTC. It codes for CASSQEPGTASSYEQYF.

The chain joins TRBV14 to TRBJ1-2, with TRBD1 identical over 7 bases. Unmatched junction bases numbered 5, after V lost 4 bases and J lost 9 bases. The CDR3 is 12 residues long. The germline V gene has CDR1 SGHDN and CDR2 FVKESK. CDR3 nucleotides: TGTGCCAGCAGCCGGGACAGAGTACGCTACACCTTC. This sequence encodes CASSRDRVRYTF.

The table lists this clonotype with a count of one. The chain carries TRBV2 and TRBJ2-2, with 9 bases that match TRBD1. The CDR3 is 17 amino acids. The junction had 10 bases not matched to a gene; V was cut back by 2 bases and J by 6 bases. CDR1 and CDR2 from the germline V gene are SNHLY and FYNNEI. The CDR3 DNA follows: TGTGCCAGCAGTGAACCACCGGGACAGGGATTCCCCGGGGAGCTGTTTTTT. Translating gives CASSEPPGQGFPGELFF.

There are a few counts of this clonotype. In DNA form, the CDR3 reads TGTGCCAGCAGCTTATCAGGGACAGGGATCGGAGAGACCCAGTACTTC. This gives the protein CASSLSGTGIGETQYF. The genes are TRBV7-9 and TRBJ2-5, with TRBD1 matching 9 bases. The CDR3 is 16 amino acids. The germline CDR1 and CDR2 sequences are SEHNR and FQNEAQ (reference sequence). V shed 2 bases, J shed 4 bases, and the junction held 8 bases outside the gene matches.

This clonotype was picked up a small number of times. This chain connects TRBV24-1 to TRBJ2-1; 8 nucleotides match TRBD1. CDR1 KGHDR and CDR2 SFDVKD come from the germline V gene. Trimming at V came to 4 bases and at J to 1 base, leaving 8 bases not matched to a gene. This CDR3 region has 17 residues. CDR3 DNA: TGTGCCACCAGTGACAACACCGACAGGGGATCCTACAATGAGCAGTTCTTC. It specifies CATSDNTDRGSYNEQFF.

This chain links TRBV28 with TRBJ2-1; TRBD2 aligns across 11 bases. After removal of 5 bases from V and 7 bases from J, the junction contained 7 bases not matched to a gene. CDR1 and CDR2 (germline): MDHEN, SYDVKM. The CDR3 sequence is 15 residues long. CDR3 in DNA: TGTGCCAGCAGTGCCCTAGCGGGAGGAAGGAATGAGCAGTTCTTC. As protein: CASSALAGGRNEQFF.

This clonotype was counted only a few times. This chain uses TRBV20-1 with TRBJ2-7, with 8 bases matching TRBD2. The germline gives CDR1 DFQATT, CDR2 SNEGSKA (reference sequence). The CDR3 is made up of 13 amino acids. V lost 5 bases to trimming and J lost 6 bases; unmatched junction nucleotides: 9. The CDR3 DNA sequence: TGCAGTGCTCAAACGACTAGCGTGGGCGAGCAGTACTTC. The encoded protein is CSAQTTSVGEQYF.